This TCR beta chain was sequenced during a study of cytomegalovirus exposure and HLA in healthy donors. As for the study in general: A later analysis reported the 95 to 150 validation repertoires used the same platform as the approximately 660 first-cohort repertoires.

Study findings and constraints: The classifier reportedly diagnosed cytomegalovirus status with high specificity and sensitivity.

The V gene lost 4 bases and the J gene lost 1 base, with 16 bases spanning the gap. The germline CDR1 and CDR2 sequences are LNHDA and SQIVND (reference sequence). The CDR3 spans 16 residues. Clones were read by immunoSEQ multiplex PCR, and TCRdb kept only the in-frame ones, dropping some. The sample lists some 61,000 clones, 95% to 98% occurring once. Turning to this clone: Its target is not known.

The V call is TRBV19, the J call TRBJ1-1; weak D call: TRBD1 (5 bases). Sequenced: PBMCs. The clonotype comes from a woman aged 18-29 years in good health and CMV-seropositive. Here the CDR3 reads CASSRMMGLPNTEAFF. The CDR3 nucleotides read TGTGCCAGTAGTAGAATGATGGGACTCCCGAACACTGAAGCTTTCTTT.